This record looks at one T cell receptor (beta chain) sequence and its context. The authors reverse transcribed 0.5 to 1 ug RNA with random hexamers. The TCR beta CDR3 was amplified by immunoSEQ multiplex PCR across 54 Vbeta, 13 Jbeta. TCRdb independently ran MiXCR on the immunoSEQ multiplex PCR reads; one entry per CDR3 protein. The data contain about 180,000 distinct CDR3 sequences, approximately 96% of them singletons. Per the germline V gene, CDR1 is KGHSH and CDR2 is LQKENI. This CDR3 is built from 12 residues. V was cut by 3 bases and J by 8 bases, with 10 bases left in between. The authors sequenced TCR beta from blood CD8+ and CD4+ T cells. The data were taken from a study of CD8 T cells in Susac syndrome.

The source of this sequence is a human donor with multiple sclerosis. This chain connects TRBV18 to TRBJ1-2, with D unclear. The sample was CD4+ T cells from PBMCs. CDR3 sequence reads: CASSPGIRGYTF. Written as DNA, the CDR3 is TGTGCCAGCTCACCGGGTATTCGGGGCTACACCTTC. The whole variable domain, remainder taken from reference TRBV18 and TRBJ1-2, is NAGVMQNPRHLVRRRGQEARLRCSPMKGHSHVYWYRQLPEEGLKFMVYLQKENIIDESGMPKERFSAEFPKEGPSILRIQQVVRGDSAAYFCASSPGIRGYTFGSGTRLTVV.